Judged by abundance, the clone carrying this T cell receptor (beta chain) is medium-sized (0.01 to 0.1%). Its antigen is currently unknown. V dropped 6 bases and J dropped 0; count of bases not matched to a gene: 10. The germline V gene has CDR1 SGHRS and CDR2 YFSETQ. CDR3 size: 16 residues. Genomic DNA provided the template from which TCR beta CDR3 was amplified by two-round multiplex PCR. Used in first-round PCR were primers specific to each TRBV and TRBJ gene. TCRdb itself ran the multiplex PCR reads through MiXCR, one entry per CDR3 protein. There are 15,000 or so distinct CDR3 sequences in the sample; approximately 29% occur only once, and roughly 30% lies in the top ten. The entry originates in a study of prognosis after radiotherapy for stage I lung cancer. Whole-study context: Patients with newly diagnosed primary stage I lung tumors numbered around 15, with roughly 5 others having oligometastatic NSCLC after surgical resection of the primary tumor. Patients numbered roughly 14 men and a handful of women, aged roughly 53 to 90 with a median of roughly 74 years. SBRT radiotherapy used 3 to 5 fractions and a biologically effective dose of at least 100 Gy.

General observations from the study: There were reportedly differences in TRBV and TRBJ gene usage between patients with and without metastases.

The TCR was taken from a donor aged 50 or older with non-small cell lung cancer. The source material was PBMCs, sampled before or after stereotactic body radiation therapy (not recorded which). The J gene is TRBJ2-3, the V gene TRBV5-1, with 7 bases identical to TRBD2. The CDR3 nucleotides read TGCGCCAGCACGGGAGGAGGGCGGAGTAGCACAGATACGCAGTATTTT. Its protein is CASTGGGRSSTDTQYF.